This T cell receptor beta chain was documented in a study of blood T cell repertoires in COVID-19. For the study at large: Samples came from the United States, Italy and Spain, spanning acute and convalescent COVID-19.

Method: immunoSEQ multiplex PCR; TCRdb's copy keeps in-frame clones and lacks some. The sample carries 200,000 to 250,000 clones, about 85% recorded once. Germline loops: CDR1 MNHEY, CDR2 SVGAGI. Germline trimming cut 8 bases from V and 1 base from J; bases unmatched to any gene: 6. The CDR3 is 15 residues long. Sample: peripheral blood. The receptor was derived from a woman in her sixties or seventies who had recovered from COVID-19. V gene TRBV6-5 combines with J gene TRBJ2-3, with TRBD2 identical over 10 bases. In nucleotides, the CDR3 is TGTGCCAGCGGAGCGGGGGGGCGGGGCACAGATACGCAGTATTTT. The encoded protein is CASGAGGRGTDTQYF.